These 4 T cell receptor beta chains originate from one sample sequenced in a study of blood T cells in healthy people across ages. Combining a sample-barcoded 5' primer with a J-beta primer mix, a second PCR ran for roughly 7 to 12 cycles. Via MiXCR, TCRdb re-called the 5' RACE reads, giving one row per CDR3 protein. The table shows about 730,000 distinct CDR3 sequences, with 43% occurring only once. What was sequenced was blood. The receptors derive from an older woman in good health.

This clonotype was seen only a few times. This chain joins TRBV5-1 and TRBJ2-1; TRBD1 might be the D (5 bases). V was pared by 0 bases and J by 3 bases, with 10 bases between. CDR1 and CDR2 (germline): SGHRS, YFSETQ. The CDR3 is 15 residues long. For the CDR3, the DNA is TGCGCCAGCAGCTTGGCCTTAGGGGACTACAATGAGCAGTTCTTC. Protein product: CASSLALGDYNEQFF.

Only a few counts were recorded for this clonotype. The chain joins TRBV6-1 to TRBJ1-2; 8 bases line up with TRBD1. V was clipped by 2 bases and J by 6 bases; unmatched bases: 5. CDR1 is MNHNS, CDR2 SASEGT, per germline. CDR3 size: 14 residues. CDR3 in amino acids: CASSEPGTGDGYTF. The CDR3 coding sequence is TGTGCCAGCAGTGAACCCGGGACAGGCGATGGCTACACCTTC.

The rearrangement uses TRBV6-2 or TRBV6-3 and TRBJ2-3; D might be TRBD2 (7 bases). Trimming cost V 2 bases and J 5 bases, with 17 bases left between them. Germline values: CDR1 MNHEY, CDR2 SVGEGT. The CDR3 is 16 amino acids. For the CDR3, the DNA is TGTGCCAGCAGTTACCTTCGGGGGGCGTTGGGAGATACGCAGTATTTT. Translated: CASSYLRGALGDTQYF.

There are a few counts of this clonotype. Written as DNA, the CDR3 is TGTGCCAGCAGGACTAGCGAACCCTACAATGAGCAGTTCTTC. Translating it yields CASRTSEPYNEQFF. The chain combines TRBV27 with TRBJ2-1; 8 positions agree with TRBD2. V was clipped by 6 bases and J by 2 bases; unmatched bases: 3. This CDR3 has 14 residues. Germline CDR1 MNHEY, CDR2 SMNVEV (reference sequence).